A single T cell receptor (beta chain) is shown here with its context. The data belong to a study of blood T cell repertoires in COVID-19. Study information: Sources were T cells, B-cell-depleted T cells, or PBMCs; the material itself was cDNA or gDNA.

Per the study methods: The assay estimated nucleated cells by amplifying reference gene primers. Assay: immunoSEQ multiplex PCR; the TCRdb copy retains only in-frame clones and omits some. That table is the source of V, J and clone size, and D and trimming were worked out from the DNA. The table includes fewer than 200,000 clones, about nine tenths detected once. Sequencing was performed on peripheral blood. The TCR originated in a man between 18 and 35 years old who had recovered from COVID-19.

Here the CDR3 DNA reads TGTGCCAGCAGCTCCGTACAGGGAGTTGTACGGGAGCAGTACTTC. Protein: CASSSVQGVVREQYF. J is TRBJ2-7 and V is TRBV11-2; weak D call: TRBD1 (6 bases). The CDR3 length is 15 residues. V lost 4 bases and J 7 bases, leaving 20 bases between the germline ends. CDR1 and CDR2 (germline): SGHAT, FQNNGV.